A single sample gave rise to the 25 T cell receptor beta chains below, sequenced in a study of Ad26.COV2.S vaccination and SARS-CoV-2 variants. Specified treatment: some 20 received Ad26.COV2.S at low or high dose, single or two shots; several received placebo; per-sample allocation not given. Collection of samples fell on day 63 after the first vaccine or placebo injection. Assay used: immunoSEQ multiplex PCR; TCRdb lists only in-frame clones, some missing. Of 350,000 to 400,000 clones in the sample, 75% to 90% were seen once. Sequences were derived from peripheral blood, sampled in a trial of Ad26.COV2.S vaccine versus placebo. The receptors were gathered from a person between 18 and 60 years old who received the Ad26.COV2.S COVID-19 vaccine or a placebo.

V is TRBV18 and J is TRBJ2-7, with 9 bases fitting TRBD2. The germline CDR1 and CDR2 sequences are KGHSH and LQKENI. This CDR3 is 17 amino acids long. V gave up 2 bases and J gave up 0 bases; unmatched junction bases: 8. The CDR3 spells CASSPRIAGESSYEQYF. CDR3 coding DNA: TGTGCCAGCTCACCAAGAATAGCGGGAGAGAGCTCCTACGAGCAGTACTTC. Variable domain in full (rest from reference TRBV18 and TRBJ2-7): NAGVMQNPRHLVRRRGQEARLRCSPMKGHSHVYWYRQLPEEGLKFMVYLQKENIIDESGMPKERFSAEFPKEGPSILRIQQVVRGDSAAYFCASSPRIAGESSYEQYFGPGTRLTVT.

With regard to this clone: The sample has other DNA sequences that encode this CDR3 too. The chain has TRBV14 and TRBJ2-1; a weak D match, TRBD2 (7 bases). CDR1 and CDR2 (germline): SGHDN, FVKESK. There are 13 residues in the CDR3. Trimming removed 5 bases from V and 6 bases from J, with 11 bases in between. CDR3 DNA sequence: TGTGCCAGCAGCAAGGGGGGGTTCAATGAGCAGTTCTTC. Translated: CASSKGGFNEQFF.

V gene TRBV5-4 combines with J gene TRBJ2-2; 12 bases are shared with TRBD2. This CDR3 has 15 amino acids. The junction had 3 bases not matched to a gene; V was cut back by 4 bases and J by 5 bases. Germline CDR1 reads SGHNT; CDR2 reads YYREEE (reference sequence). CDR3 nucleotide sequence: TGTGCCAGCAGCCATCTAGCGGGAGGGACCGGGGAGCTGTTTTTT. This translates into CASSHLAGGTGELFF.

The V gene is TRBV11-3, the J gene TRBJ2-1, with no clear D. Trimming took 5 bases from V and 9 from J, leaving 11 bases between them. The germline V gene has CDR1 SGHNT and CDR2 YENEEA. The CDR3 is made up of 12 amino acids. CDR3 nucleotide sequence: TGTGCCAGCAGCCGCGAAGTAGGTGAGCAGTTCTTC. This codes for CASSREVGEQFF.

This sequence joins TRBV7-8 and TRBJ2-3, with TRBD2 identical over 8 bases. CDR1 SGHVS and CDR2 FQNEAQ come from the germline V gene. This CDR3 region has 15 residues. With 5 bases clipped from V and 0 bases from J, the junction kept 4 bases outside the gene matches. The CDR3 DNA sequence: TGTGCCAGCAGCATACTAGCGGAAAGCACAGATACGCAGTATTTT. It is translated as CASSILAESTDTQYF.

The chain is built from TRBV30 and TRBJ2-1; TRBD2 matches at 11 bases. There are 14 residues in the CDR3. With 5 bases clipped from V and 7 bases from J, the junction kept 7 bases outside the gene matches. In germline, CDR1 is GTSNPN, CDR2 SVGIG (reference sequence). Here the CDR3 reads CAWQTSGRGNEQFF. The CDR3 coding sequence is TGTGCCTGGCAAACTAGCGGGAGAGGGAATGAGCAGTTCTTC.

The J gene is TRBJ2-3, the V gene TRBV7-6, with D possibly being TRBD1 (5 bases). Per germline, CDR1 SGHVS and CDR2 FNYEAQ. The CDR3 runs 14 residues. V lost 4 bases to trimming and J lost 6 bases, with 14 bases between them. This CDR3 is CASSSHPSGDTQYF. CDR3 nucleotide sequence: TGTGCCAGCAGCTCACATCCGTCAGGGGATACGCAGTATTTT. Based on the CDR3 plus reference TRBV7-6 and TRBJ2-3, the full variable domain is GAGVSQSPRYKVTKRGQDVALRCDPISGHVSLYWYRQALGQGPEFLTYFNYEAQQDKSGLPNDRFSAERPEGSISTLTIQRTEQRDSAMYRCASSSHPSGDTQYFGPGTRLTVL.

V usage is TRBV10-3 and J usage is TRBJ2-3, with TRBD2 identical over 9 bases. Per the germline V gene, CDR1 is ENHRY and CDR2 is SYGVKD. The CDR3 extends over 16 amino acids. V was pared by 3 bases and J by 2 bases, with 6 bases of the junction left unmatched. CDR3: CAISEGLAGNTDTQYF. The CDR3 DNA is TGTGCCATCAGTGAAGGGCTAGCGGGAAACACAGATACGCAGTATTTT.

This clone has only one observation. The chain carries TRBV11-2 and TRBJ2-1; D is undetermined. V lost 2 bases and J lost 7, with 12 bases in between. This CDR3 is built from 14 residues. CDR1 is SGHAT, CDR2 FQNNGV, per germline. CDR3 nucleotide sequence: TGTGCCAGCAGCTTAAATGTACTTAATAATGAGCAGTTCTTC. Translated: CASSLNVLNNEQFF.

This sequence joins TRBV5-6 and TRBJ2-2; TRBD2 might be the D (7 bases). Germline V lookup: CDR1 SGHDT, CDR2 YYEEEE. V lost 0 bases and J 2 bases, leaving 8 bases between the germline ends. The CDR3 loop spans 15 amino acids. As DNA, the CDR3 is TGTGCCAGCAGCTTGGCGGGGGGCAACACCGGGGAGCTGTTTTTT. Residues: CASSLAGGNTGELFF.

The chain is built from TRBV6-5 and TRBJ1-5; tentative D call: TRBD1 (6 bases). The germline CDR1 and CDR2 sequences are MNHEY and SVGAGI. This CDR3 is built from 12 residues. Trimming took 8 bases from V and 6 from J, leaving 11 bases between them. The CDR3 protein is CASGNRVQPQHF. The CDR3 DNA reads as TGTGCCAGCGGGAACAGGGTTCAGCCCCAGCATTTT.

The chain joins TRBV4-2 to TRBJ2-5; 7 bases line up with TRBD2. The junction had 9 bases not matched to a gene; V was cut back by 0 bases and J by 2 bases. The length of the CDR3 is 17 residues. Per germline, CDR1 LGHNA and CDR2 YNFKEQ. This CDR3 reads CASSQDWEGPSQETQYF. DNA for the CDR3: TGTGCCAGCAGCCAAGATTGGGAGGGACCCAGTCAAGAGACCCAGTACTTC.

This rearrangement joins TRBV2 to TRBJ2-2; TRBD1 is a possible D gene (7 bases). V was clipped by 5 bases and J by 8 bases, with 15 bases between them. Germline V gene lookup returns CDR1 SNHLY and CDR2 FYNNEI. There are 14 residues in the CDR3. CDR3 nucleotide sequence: TGTGCCAGCAGTATTCAGGGGGGAACTGGGGAGCTGTTTTTT. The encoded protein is CASSIQGGTGELFF. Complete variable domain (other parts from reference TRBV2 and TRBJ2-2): EPEVTQTPSHQVTQMGQEVILRCVPISNHLYFYWYRQILGQKVEFLVSFYNNEISEKSEIFDDQFSVERPDGSNFTLKIRSTKLEDSAMYFCASSIQGGTGELFFGEGSRLTVL.

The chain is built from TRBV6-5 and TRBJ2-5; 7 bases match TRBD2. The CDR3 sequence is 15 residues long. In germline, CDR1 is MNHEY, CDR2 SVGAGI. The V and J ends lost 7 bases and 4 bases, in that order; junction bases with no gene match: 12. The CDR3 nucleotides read TGTGCCAGCAAGTACGGCGGGAGTGTAGGAGAGACCCAGTACTTC. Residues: CASKYGGSVGETQYF.

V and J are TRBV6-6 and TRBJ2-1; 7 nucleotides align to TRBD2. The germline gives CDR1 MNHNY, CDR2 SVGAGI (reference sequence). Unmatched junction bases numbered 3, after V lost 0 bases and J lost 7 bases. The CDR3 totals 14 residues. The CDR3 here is CASSYSHGRNEQFF. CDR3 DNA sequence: TGTGCCAGCAGTTACTCCCACGGGAGGAATGAGCAGTTCTTC.

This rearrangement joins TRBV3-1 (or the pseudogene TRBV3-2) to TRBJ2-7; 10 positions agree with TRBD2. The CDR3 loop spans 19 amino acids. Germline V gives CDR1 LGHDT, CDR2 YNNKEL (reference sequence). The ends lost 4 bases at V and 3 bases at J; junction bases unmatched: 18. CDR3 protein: CASSPHLGKREGWYYEQYF. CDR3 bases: TGTGCCAGCAGCCCCCACTTAGGGAAGCGGGAGGGCTGGTACTACGAGCAGTACTTC.

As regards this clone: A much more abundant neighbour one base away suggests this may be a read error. CDR3: CASSPGTGAGYTF. In DNA, the CDR3 is TGTGCCAGCAGCCCCGGGACAGGGGCTGGCTACACCTTC. The V gene is TRBV5-4, the J gene TRBJ1-2, with TRBD1 matching 10 bases. V lost 4 bases to trimming and J lost 7 bases; unmatched junction nucleotides: 4. The length of the CDR3 is 13 residues. CDR1 is SGHNT and CDR2 is YYREEE in the germline V gene (reference sequence).

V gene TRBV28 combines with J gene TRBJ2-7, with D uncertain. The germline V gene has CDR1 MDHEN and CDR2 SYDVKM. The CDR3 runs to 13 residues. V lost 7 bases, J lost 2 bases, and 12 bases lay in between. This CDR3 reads CASTTTDTYEQYF. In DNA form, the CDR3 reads TGTGCCAGCACCACTACTGATACCTACGAGCAGTACTTC.

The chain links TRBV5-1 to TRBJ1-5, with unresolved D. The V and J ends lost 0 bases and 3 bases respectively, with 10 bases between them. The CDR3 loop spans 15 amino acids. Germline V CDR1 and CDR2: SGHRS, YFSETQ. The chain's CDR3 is CASSLGQAPNQPQHF. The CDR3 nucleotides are TGCGCCAGCAGCTTGGGTCAGGCCCCCAATCAGCCCCAGCATTTT. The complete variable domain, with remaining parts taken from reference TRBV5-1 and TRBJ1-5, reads KAGVTQTPRYLIKTRGQQVTLSCSPISGHRSVSWYQQTPGQGLQFLFEYFSETQRNKGNFPGRFSGRQFSNSRSEMNVSTLELGDSALYLCASSLGQAPNQPQHFGDGTRLSIL.

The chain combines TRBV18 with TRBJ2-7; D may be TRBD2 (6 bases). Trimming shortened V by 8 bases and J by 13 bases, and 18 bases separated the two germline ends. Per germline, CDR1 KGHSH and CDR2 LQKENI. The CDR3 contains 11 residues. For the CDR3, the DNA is TGTGCCAGCGCGTTGGAGGGTTATATTTACTTC. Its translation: CASALEGYIYF.

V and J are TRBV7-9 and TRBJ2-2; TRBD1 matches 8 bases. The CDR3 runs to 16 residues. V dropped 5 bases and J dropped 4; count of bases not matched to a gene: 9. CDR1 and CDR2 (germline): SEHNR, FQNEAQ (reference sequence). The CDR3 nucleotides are TGTGCCAGCAGCCCGCCGGCAGGGGGCTCCACCGGGGAGCTGTTTTTT. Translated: CASSPPAGGSTGELFF.

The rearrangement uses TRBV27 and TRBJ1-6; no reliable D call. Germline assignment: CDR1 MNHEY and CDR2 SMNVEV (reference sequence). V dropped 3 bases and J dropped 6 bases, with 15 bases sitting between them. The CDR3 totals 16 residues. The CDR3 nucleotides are TGTGCCAGCAGTTTGTGGTCTGGAGGGAGTAATTCACCCCTCCACTTT. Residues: CASSLWSGGSNSPLHF.

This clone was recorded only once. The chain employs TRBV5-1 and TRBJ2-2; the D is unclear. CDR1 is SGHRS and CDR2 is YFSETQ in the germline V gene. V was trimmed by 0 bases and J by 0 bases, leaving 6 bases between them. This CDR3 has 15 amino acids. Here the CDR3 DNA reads TGCGCCAGCAGCTTGGTAAAAACGAACACCGGGGAGCTGTTTTTT. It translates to CASSLVKTNTGELFF.

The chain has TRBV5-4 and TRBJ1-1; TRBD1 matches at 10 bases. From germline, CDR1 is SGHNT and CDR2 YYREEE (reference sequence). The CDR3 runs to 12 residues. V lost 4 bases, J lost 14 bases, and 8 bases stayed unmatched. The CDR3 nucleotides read TGTGCCAGCAGCGTCCCCGGGACAGGGGCCTTCTTT. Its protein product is CASSVPGTGAFF. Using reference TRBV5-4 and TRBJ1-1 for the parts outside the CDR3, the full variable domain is ETGVTQSPTHLIKTRGQQVTLRCSSQSGHNTVSWYQQALGQGPQFIFQYYREEENGRGNFPPRFSGLQFPNYSSELNVNALELDDSALYLCASSVPGTGAFFGQGTRLTVV.

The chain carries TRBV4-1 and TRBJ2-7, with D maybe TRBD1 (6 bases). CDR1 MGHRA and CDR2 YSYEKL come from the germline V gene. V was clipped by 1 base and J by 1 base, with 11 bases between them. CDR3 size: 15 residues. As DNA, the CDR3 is TGCGCCAGCAGCCAAGCTCCAGGGGATTCCTACGAGCAGTACTTC. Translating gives CASSQAPGDSYEQYF.